Below are 16 T cell receptor beta chains sequenced from a single sample in a study of liver allograft versus peripheral blood T cells. Study-level information: Transplanted livers and recipients' peripheral blood had their T cell receptor repertoires compared.

Via MiXCR, TCRdb re-called the reads, giving one row per CDR3 protein. The sample holds around 10,000 distinct CDR3 sequences, approximately 20% seen once. The receptor source for this set is a human patient who had a liver transplant. Some T cells may be the graft donor's.

This clonotype was picked up many times. The chain uses TRBV19 and TRBJ2-7; D possibly uses TRBD1 or TRBD2 (5 bases each). V was trimmed by 4 bases and J by 2 bases, leaving 18 bases between them. CDR1 and CDR2 (germline): LNHDA, SQIVND (reference sequence). The CDR3 covers 16 residues. The CDR3 bases are TGTGCCAGTAGTACAACTATTCGGGACGGAACCTACGAGCAGTACTTC. Translating it yields CASSTTIRDGTYEQYF.

This clonotype is labeled medium-sized (0.01 to 0.1%). CDR3 bases: TGTGCCAGCTCACCACGGAACTTAAACAATGAGCAGTTCTTC. Protein sequence: CASSPRNLNNEQFF. The chain is built from TRBV18 and TRBJ2-1; D not resolved. Germline V gene lookup returns CDR1 KGHSH and CDR2 LQKENI. V gave up 1 base and J gave up 5 bases, with 9 bases separating them. This CDR3 is 14 amino acids long.

This clonotype was observed a few times. The V and J genes are TRBV20-1 and TRBJ1-2; weak D call: TRBD1 (5 bases). There are 13 residues in the CDR3. Germline values: CDR1 DFQATT, CDR2 SNEGSKA (reference sequence). Deletions cut 3 bases from V and 4 bases from J, with 12 bases between. The CDR3 protein is CSASVGLIYGYTF. CDR3 DNA: TGCAGTGCTAGTGTGGGACTGATCTATGGCTACACCTTC.

This clonotype has a handful of counts. J is TRBJ2-3 and V is TRBV20-1; D tentatively reads TRBD1 or TRBD2 (7 bases each). CDR3 size: 12 residues. Germline V gene data show CDR1 as DFQATT and CDR2 as SNEGSKA (reference sequence). The CDR3 DNA reads as TGCAGCCAGGGGGGGATGTCAGATACGCAGTATTTT. Protein product: CSQGGMSDTQYF.

By share, this clonotype ranks as medium-sized. The chain recombines TRBV6-6 with TRBJ1-1, with D hard to call. Germline V lookup: CDR1 MNHNY, CDR2 SVGAGI (reference sequence). This CDR3 region has 14 residues. Trimming removed 3 bases from V and 1 base from J, with 9 bases in between. CDR3: CASSYMSGNTEAFF. CDR3 DNA: TGTGCCAGCAGTTATATGTCAGGGAACACTGAAGCTTTCTTT.

The rearrangement joins TRBV9 to TRBJ2-2, with TRBD1 matching 8 bases. This CDR3 is built from 15 residues. CDR1 is SGDLS, CDR2 YYNGEE, per germline. The V gene end was trimmed by 2 bases and the J gene end by 4 bases; junction bases not matched to a gene: 4. The CDR3 DNA sequence: TGTGCCAGCAGCGTTAGGACAGGGACCACCGGGGAGCTGTTTTTT. This translates into CASSVRTGTTGELFF.

This chain links TRBV6-1 with TRBJ2-3, with D possibly called TRBD1 or TRBD2 (5 bases each). Per the germline V gene, CDR1 is MNHNS and CDR2 is SASEGT. V was trimmed by 7 bases and J by 3 bases, leaving 11 bases between them. The CDR3 sequence is 13 residues long. The CDR3 DNA follows: TGTGCCAGCACCCGGTGGGGGACAGATACGCAGTATTTT. Amino acid sequence: CASTRWGTDTQYF.

This clonotype was seen at least ten times. The rearrangement joins TRBV5-4 to TRBJ1-1; D is perhaps TRBD1 (5 bases). The ends were cut back, 4 bases at V and 3 bases at J, with 16 bases in the middle. Per the germline V gene, CDR1 is SGHNT and CDR2 is YYREEE (reference sequence). The CDR3 consists of 15 residues. The CDR3 DNA is TGTGCCAGCAGCAACCCACAGGCGGGGGACACTGAAGCTTTCTTT. Translated: CASSNPQAGDTEAFF.

By sample share, this clonotype is medium-sized (0.01 to 0.1%). The genes are TRBV13 and TRBJ2-6; 9 bases line up with TRBD1. With 2 bases clipped from V and 1 base from J, the junction kept 6 bases outside the gene matches. CDR3 size: 18 residues. Germline CDR1 is PRHDT and CDR2 is FYEKMQ (reference sequence). CDR3 nucleotides: TGTGCCAGCAGCTTAACAGGGGGCGTTGGGTCTGGGGCCAACGTCCTGACTTTC. Translated, it gives CASSLTGGVGSGANVLTF. Complete variable domain (other parts from reference TRBV13 and TRBJ2-6): AAGVIQSPRHLIKEKRETATLKCYPIPRHDTVYWYQQGPGQDPQFLISFYEKMQSDKGSIPDRFSAQQFSDYHSELNMSSLELGDSALYFCASSLTGGVGSGANVLTFGAGSRLTVL.

With respect to this clonotype: A clone one base away is much larger, so this may be a read error. The V and J genes are TRBV7-9 and TRBJ1-6; no firm D call. This CDR3 region has 13 residues. CDR1 is SEHNR, CDR2 FQNEAQ, per germline (reference sequence). The CDR3 spells CTSSLGAQTPLHF. DNA for the CDR3: TGTACCAGCAGCTTAGGCGCCCAGACACCCCTCCACTTT.

The chain recombines TRBV19 with TRBJ1-1; D is unresolved. The V end was cut by 6 bases, the J end by 0 bases, with 11 bases between. Germline CDR1 and CDR2: LNHDA and SQIVND (reference sequence). This CDR3 comprises 14 residues. CDR3 sequence reads: CASSKSGLNTEAFF. For the CDR3, the DNA is TGTGCCAGTAGCAAAAGTGGGCTGAACACTGAAGCTTTCTTT.

The chain joins TRBV20-1 to TRBJ1-5; TRBD1 might be the D (6 bases). CDR1 and CDR2 from the germline V gene are DFQATT and SNEGSKA (reference sequence). V lost 6 bases to trimming and J lost 3 bases, with 12 bases between them. This CDR3 is 13 amino acids long. CDR3 nucleotide sequence: TGCAGTGCATTACAGGGAACCAATCAGCCCCAGCATTTT. It specifies CSALQGTNQPQHF.

This clonotype was recorded a few times. The rearrangement joins TRBV12-3 or TRBV12-4 to TRBJ1-1; D might be TRBD1 (5 bases). The CDR3 covers 13 residues. Between the trimmed V and J ends, which lost 1 base and 7 bases, there was a span of 10 bases. CDR3 in amino acids: CASSLGREREAFF. CDR3 DNA sequence: TGTGCCAGCAGTTTAGGCAGGGAACGTGAAGCTTTCTTT.

This clonotype was detected only a few times. V is TRBV12-3 or TRBV12-4 and J is TRBJ2-1; 7 bases line up with TRBD2. CDR3 length: 15 residues. Unmatched junction bases numbered 9, after V lost 6 bases and J lost 4 bases. The CDR3 spells CASSPLPAGYNEQFF. The CDR3, as DNA: TGTGCCAGCAGCCCTCTCCCAGCGGGATACAATGAGCAGTTCTTC.

This clonotype is medium-sized within its sample. The chain combines TRBV6-5 with TRBJ2-1, with D hard to call. From germline, CDR1 is MNHEY and CDR2 SVGAGI. The CDR3 has 11 residues. V shed 9 bases and J shed 4 bases, with 7 bases lying between them. The CDR3 nucleotides are TGTGCCAGTCAAGGGTACAATGAGCAGTTCTTC. It codes for CASQGYNEQFF.

Only a few counts were recorded for this clonotype. The rearrangement uses TRBV12-5 and TRBJ2-2, with D possibly called TRBD1 or TRBD2 (6 bases each). This CDR3 is built from 20 residues. Germline CDR1 reads LGHNT; CDR2 reads FRNRAP. Trimming left V 2 bases short and J 0 bases short, with 22 bases between. CDR3 sequence reads: CASGLPLGGTQRPNTGELFF. For the CDR3, the DNA is TGTGCTAGTGGTTTGCCTCTTGGGGGGACACAGAGACCGAACACCGGGGAGCTGTTTTTT.